The entry that follows covers one T cell receptor (beta chain) sequence. The target antigen is unknown. Scientists made TCR beta libraries using UMI-labeled 5' RACE. TCRdb reprocessed the 5' RACE reads and keeps a single row for each CDR3 protein, giving no DNA. In total, the table holds thousands of distinct CDR3 sequences. The sample originates from a study of human CD8 memory T cell subsets. Regarding the study as a whole: Diversity, measured as normalized Shannon-Wiener diversity, was similarly high in stem-like memory and precursor exhausted T cells. Effector memory cells did not share this. Beta chains alone were the T cell receptor chains sequenced in the study.

The clonotype was recovered from a human donor in good health. The sequencing sample was made of CD8+ T cells from PBMCs.

The CDR3 reads CASSLAGLDYEQYF. The V call is TRBV7-2, the J call TRBJ2-7; TCRdb gives TRBD2 as the D gene, but with no DNA this cannot be confirmed. CDR3 length: 14 amino acids. From germline, CDR1 is SGHTA and CDR2 FQGNSA.